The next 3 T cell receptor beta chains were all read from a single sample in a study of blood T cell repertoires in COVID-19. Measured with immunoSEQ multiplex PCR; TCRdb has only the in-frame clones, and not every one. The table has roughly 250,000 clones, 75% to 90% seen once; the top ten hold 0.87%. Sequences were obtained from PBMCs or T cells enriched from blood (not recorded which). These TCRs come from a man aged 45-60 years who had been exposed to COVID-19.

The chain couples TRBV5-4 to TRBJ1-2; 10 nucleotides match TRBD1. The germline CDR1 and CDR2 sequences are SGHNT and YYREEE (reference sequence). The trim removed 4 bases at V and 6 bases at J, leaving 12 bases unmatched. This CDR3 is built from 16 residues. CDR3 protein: CASSPIYGTGDNGYTF. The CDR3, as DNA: TGTGCCAGCAGCCCGATTTACGGGACAGGGGACAATGGCTACACCTTC.

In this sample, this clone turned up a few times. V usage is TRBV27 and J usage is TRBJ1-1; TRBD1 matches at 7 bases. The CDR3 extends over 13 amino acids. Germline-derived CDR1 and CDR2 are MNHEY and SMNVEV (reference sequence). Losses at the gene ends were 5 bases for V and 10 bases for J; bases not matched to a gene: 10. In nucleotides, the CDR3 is TGTGCCAGCAGTGAACAGGGGTTTAGGAGAGCTTTCTTT. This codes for CASSEQGFRRAFF.

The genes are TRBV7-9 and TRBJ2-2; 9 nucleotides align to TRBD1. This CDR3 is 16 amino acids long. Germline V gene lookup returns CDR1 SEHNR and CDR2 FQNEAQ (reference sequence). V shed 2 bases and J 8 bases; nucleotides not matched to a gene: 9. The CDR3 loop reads CASSLLTGGPKGELFF. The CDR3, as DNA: TGTGCCAGCAGCTTACTGACAGGGGGTCCCAAGGGGGAGCTGTTTTTT.